The TCR beta chain under discussion was sequenced for a study of sequential checkpoint blockade in melanoma. Study context: Arm A got nivolumab then ipilimumab; arm B the reverse, 1:1.

Documented treatment: randomized to nivolumab then ipilimumab (arm A) or the reverse (arm B). Clones were sequenced by immunoSEQ multiplex PCR, and TCRdb holds only the in-frame ones, with some missing. The sample carries 25,000 to 30,000 clones, approximately 75% recorded once. Germline loops: CDR1 SGHDT, CDR2 YYEEEE. This CDR3 is built from 17 residues. The V end was cut by 0 bases, the J end by 3 bases, with 13 bases between. Sample: CD8+ T cells sorted from blood (inferred from file names), taken from a patient given nivolumab and ipilimumab in sequence. This TCR came from a human donor with melanoma. J is TRBJ1-6 and V is TRBV5-6; weak D call: TRBD1 (5 bases). This CDR3 reads CASSLGSTEIYNSPLHF. CDR3 DNA: TGTGCCAGCAGCTTGGGGTCGACAGAGATCTATAATTCACCCCTCCACTTT. Filled out from reference TRBV5-6 and TRBJ1-6, the complete variable domain reads DAGVTQSPTHLIKTRGQQVTLRCSPKSGHDTVSWYQQALGQGPQFIFQYYEEEERQRGNFPDRFSGHQFPNYSSELNVNALLLGDSALYLCASSLGSTEIYNSPLHFGNGTRLTVT.